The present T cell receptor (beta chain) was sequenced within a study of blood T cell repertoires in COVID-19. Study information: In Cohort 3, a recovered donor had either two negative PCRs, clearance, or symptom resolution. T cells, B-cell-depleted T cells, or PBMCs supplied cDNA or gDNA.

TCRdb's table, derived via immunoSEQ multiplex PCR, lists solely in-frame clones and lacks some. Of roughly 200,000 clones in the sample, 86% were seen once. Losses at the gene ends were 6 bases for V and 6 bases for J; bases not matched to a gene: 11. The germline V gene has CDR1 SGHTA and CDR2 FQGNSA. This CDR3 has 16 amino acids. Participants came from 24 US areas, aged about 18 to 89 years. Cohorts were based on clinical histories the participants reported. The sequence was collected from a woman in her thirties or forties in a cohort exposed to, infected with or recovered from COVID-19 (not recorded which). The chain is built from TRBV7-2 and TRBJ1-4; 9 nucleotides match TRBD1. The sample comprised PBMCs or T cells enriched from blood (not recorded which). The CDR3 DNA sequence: TGTGCCAGCAGTCTACAGGGGGCTCGTGTGGATGAAAAACTGTTTTTT. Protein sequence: CASSLQGARVDEKLFF.